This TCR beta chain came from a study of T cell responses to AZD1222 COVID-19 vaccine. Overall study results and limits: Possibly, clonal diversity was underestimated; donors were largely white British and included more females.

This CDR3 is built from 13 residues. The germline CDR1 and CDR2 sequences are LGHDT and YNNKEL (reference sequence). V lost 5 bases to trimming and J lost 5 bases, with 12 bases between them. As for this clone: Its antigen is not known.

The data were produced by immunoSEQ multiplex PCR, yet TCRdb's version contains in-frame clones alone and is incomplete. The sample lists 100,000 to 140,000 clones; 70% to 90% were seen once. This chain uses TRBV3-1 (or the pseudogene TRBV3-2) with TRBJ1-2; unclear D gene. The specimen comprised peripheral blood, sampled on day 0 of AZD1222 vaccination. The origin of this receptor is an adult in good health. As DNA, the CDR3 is TGTGCCAGCAGCAGGACCTTAGATTATGGCTACACCTTC. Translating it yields CASSRTLDYGYTF.